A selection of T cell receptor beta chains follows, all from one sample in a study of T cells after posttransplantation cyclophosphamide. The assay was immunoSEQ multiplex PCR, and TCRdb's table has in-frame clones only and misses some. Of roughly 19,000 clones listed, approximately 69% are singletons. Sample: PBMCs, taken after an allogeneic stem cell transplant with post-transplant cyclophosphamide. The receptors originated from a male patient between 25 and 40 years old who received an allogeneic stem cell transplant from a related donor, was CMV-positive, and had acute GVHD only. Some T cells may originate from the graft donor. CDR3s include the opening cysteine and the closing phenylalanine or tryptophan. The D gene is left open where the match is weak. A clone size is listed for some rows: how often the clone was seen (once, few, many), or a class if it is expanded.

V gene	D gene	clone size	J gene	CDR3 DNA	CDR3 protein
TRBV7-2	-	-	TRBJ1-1	TGTGCCAGCAGCTTAGATTGGGCTCCAAACACTGAAGCTTTCTTT	CASSLDWAPNTEAFF
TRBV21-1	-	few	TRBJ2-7	TGTGCCAGCAGCAAAAGGTTAGGACAGTCCATTTATCCCTACGAGCAGTACTTC	CASSKRLGQSIYPYEQYF
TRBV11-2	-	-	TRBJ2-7	TGTGCCAGCAGCTTAGAGGGTCGTGGCGGTTACGAGCAGTACTTC	CASSLEGRGGYEQYF
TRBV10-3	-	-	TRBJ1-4	TGTGCCATCAGTGGGGGGGGGCGTGATGAAAAACTGTTTTTT	CAISGGGRDEKLFF
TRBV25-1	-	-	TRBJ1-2	TGTGCCAGCAGTCTTGACAGCTCTAACTATGGCTACACCTTC	CASSLDSSNYGYTF
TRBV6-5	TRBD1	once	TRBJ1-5	TGTGCCAGTAACCGGGACAGGGATAATCAGCCCCAGCATTTT	CASNRDRDNQPQHF
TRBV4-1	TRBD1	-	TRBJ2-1	TGCGCCAGCAGCTTTAGGACAGGGGACGACAATGAGCAGTTCTTC	CASSFRTGDDNEQFF
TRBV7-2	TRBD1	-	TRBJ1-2	TGTGCCAGCAGCCTACAGGACAGGGTCGACGGCTACACCTTC	CASSLQDRVDGYTF
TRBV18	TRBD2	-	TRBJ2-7	TGTGCCAGCTCACCAAACGGGGGGGGCACCTACGAGCAGTACTTC	CASSPNGGGTYEQYF
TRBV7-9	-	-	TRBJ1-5	TGCGCCAGCAGCCGAGAGGGGGATCAGCCCCAGCATTTT	CASSREGDQPQHF
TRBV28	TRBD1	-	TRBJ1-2	TGTGCCACTTCCCGACAGGGAGGCTATGGCTACACCTTC	CATSRQGGYGYTF
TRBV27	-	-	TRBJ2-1	TGTGCCAGCAGTGTCCGCGGCACCAGCTCCTACAATGAGCAGTTCTTC	CASSVRGTSSYNEQFF
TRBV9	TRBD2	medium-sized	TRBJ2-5	TGTGCCAGCAGCGCCGACGGATGGACTAGCGGGGGACAAGAGACCCAGTACTTC	CASSADGWTSGGQETQYF
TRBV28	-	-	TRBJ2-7	TGTGCCAGCAGGGGCGAAGCCACCTACGAGCAGTACTTC	CASRGEATYEQYF
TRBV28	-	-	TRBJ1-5	TGTGCCAGCAGTTTTTATGTGACTTTGAGCAATCAGCCCCAGCATTTT	CASSFYVTLSNQPQHF
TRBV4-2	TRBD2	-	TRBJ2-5	TGTGCCAGCAGCCAAGATCAAAGCGGGGGGGTGGGGTGGCAAGAGACCCAGTACTTC	CASSQDQSGGVGWQETQYF
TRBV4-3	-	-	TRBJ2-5	TGCGCCAGCAGCCAAGACACTAGCCGAGAGACCCAGTACTTC	CASSQDTSRETQYF
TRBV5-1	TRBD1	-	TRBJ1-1	TGCGCCAGCAGCATACAGGGGCGGGCTTTCTTT	CASSIQGRAFF
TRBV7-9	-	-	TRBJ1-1	TGCGCCAGCAGCCAAGATTGGTCGGCGGATGAAGCTTTCTTT	CASSQDWSADEAFF
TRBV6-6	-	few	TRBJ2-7	TGTGCCAGCAGAGCGGTTGGCAGCTCCTACGAGCAGTACTTC	CASRAVGSSYEQYF
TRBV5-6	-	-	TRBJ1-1	TGTGCCAGCAGGGGGTGGGAGAGCACTGAAGCTTTCTTT	CASRGWESTEAFF